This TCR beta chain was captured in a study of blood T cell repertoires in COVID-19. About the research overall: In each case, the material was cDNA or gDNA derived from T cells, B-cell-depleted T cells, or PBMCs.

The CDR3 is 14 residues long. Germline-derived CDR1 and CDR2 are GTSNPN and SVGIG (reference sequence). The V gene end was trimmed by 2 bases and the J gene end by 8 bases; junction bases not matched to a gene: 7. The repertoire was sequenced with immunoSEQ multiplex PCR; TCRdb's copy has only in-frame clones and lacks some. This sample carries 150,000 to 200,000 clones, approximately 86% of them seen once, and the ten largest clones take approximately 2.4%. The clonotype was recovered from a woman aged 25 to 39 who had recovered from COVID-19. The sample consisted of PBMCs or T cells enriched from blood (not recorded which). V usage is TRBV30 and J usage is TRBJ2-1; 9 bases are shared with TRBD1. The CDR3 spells CAWSRQGESDEQFF. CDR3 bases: TGTGCCTGGAGTCGACAGGGGGAATCTGATGAGCAGTTCTTC.